Listed below are T cell receptor beta chains from one sample, sequenced in a study of blood T cell repertoires in COVID-19. The table came from immunoSEQ multiplex PCR; TCRdb's copy has only in-frame clones and leaves some out. The profile shows 50,000 to 75,000 clones, roughly 84% of them singletons. The sample consisted of peripheral blood. These receptor sequences come from a man older than 75 in a cohort sampled during active COVID-19. CDR3s include the opening cysteine and the closing phenylalanine or tryptophan. The D gene is left open where the match is weak. Rows may omit the clone size; those that give it use once, few, many or a size class.

J | D | V | size | DNA | CDR3
TRBJ2-3 | TRBD2 | TRBV18 | NA | TGTGCCAGCTCAGCAGGACTAGCGGGAGCTTATACGCAGTATTTT | CASSAGLAGAYTQYF
TRBJ1-2 | TRBD1 | TRBV18 | few | TGTGCCAGCTCACCAGATATTAATCCAACAGGGGGCTCTTATGGCTACACCTTC | CASSPDINPTGGSYGYTF
TRBJ2-1 | TRBD1 | TRBV5-6 | NA | TGTGCCAGCAGCCCGGGACAGGGGACCTACAATGAGCAGTTCTTC | CASSPGQGTYNEQFF
TRBJ2-2 | TRBD1 | TRBV7-9 | NA | TGTGCCAGCAGCCCCCTCGGACAGGGGGCAAGGGAGACCGGGGAGCTGTTTTTT | CASSPLGQGARETGELFF
TRBJ1-1 | TRBD1 | TRBV5-1 | NA | TGCGCCAGCAGCTTCGGAACTACAGGGGGCGGCACTGAAGCTTTCTTT | CASSFGTTGGGTEAFF
TRBJ2-1 | TRBD2 | TRBV3-1/TRBV3-2 | NA | TGTGCCAGCAGCGGAACTAGCGGGAGCTACAATGAGCAGTTCTTC | CASSGTSGSYNEQFF
TRBJ1-5 | NA | TRBV6-5 | NA | TGTGCCAGCAGTTACTCCCGGAGGGACCAGCCCCAGCATTTT | CASSYSRRDQPQHF
TRBJ2-7 | TRBD1 | TRBV5-1 | NA | TGCGCCAGCAGCGCCGCTACCGGGACAGGGGGCTCCGAGCAGTACTTC | CASSAATGTGGSEQYF
TRBJ1-5 | TRBD1 | TRBV6-5 | NA | TGTGCCAGCAGTTACTCGAAACAGGGGAATCAGCCCCAGCATTTT | CASSYSKQGNQPQHF
TRBJ2-1 | TRBD2 | TRBV9 | few | TGTGCCAGCAGCGTAGGTGGGCTAGCGGACAATGAGCAGTTCTTC | CASSVGGLADNEQFF
TRBJ2-6 | TRBD1 | TRBV5-5 | NA | TGTGCCAGCAGCCCAAGACAGGGGGCGACCGGGGCCAACGTCCTGACTTTC | CASSPRQGATGANVLTF
TRBJ2-1 | TRBD2 | TRBV12-3/TRBV12-4 | NA | TGTGCCAGCAGCACCCTAGCGGGGGAACTCTTCTTC | CASSTLAGELFF
TRBJ2-1 | NA | TRBV4-1 | NA | TGCGCCAGCAGCCAAGATCAGAGGCCTGACTCCTACAATGAGCAGTTCTTC | CASSQDQRPDSYNEQFF
TRBJ2-7 | TRBD2 | TRBV3-1/TRBV3-2 | NA | TGTGCCAGCAGCAAGATGGAAGCGGGAGTCTACGAGCAGTACTTC | CASSKMEAGVYEQYF
TRBJ2-7 | NA | TRBV6-5 | NA | TGTGCCAGCACCGACTTACATGGGCAGTACTTC | CASTDLHGQYF
TRBJ1-5 | TRBD1 | TRBV20-1 | NA | TGCAGTGCTAGTCGTTCCAATTGGGGACAGGGAGCTCAGCCCCAGCATTTT | CSASRSNWGQGAQPQHF
TRBJ1-1 | NA | TRBV7-2 | NA | TGTGCCAGCAGCTCTCAGGGGCGAACTGAAGCTTTCTTT | CASSSQGRTEAFF
TRBJ2-1 | TRBD2 | TRBV10-3 | NA | TGTGCCATCACCTCTGGGACTAGCGGGGGGTATGAGCAGTTCTTC | CAITSGTSGGYEQFF
TRBJ1-5 | TRBD1 | TRBV6-5 | few | TGTGCCAGCAGAACCGGGACAGGGGACAATCAGCCCCAGCATTTT | CASRTGTGDNQPQHF
TRBJ2-2 | NA | TRBV5-4 | NA | TGTGCCAGCAGCTTGGCTACAGGGAACACCGGGGAGCTGTTTTTT | CASSLATGNTGELFF
TRBJ2-5 | TRBD1 | TRBV5-1 | once | TGCGCCAGCAGCTCGCGGACAGGGGGAGAGACCCAGTACTTC | CASSSRTGGETQYF
TRBJ2-3 | NA | TRBV30 | NA | TGTGCCTGGAGTCTGGGGGGAGGTTCACGGACAGATACGCAGTATTTT | CAWSLGGGSRTDTQYF
TRBJ2-1 | NA | TRBV4-1 | NA | TGCGCCAGCAGCCAAGAACTAGCCCCTTTAAGTGAGCAGTTCTTC | CASSQELAPLSEQFF
TRBJ1-1 | TRBD1 | TRBV15 | few | TGTGCCACCAGCAGTCCCAAGAGGGCACAGGGGGCGACCACTGAAGCTTTCTTT | CATSSPKRAQGATTEAFF
TRBJ2-7 | NA | TRBV3-1/TRBV3-2 | NA | TGTGCCAGCAGCCGTCGCGGTTACGAGCAGTACTTC | CASSRRGYEQYF
TRBJ1-5 | NA | TRBV11-2 | NA | TGTGCCAGCAGCTTAGGGGAGGGTATAAGGAATCAGCCCCAGCATTTT | CASSLGEGIRNQPQHF
TRBJ1-4 | TRBD1 | TRBV18 | NA | TGTGCCAGCTCACGCGACCGGGGACAGGGTGGGGAAAAACTGTTTTTT | CASSRDRGQGGEKLFF
TRBJ2-3 | TRBD2 | TRBV29-1 | NA | TGCGGCGGGACTAGCGGGAGTGCTAGCACAGATACGCAGTATTTT | CGGTSGSASTDTQYF